The clone carrying this T cell receptor (beta chain) was found many times. The antigen is not known. The data stem from a study of response to subunit inactivated influenza vaccine. Findings and caveats of the study: There was a suggestion from the authors that each seasonal influenza vaccination recruits few new T cells.

TCRdb fed the RT-PCR reads into MiXCR, producing one record per CDR3 protein. This table has about 780,000 distinct CDR3 sequences, around 20% appearing once. The sequencing used PBMCs from blood, collected 5 days after vaccination. This sequence was found in a man aged 45-60 years who received an inactivated influenza vaccine.

CDR3 coding DNA: TGTGCCAGCAGTCGGGCCAATGAGCAGTTCTTC. Amino acid sequence: CASSRANEQFF. The chain recombines TRBV6-2 or TRBV6-3 with TRBJ2-1; D unclear. Germline-derived CDR1 and CDR2 are MNHEY and SVGEGT. V lost 5 bases, J lost 6 bases, and 5 bases lay in between. The CDR3 is 11 amino acids.